Listed below are T cell receptor beta chains from one sample, sequenced in a study of control samples from healthy donors and cancer patients. The protocol was immunoSEQ multiplex PCR, while the TCRdb copy is restricted to in-frame clones and leaves out a portion. The sample shows tens of thousands of clones, less than 90% of them seen only once. Sequencing was performed on blood. Receptors were obtained from a woman aged 50 to 65 in good health. Each CDR3 is given with its conserved first and last residue. D genes are given only for firm matches. Clone size is not always given. Where it is, it says once, few, many or a class for expanded clones.

cdr3_aa cdr3_nt d_call j_call clone_size v_call
CASGQRESPGELFF TGTGCCAGCGGCCAGCGGGAGTCCCCCGGGGAGCTGTTTTTT TRBD2 TRBJ2-2 . TRBV13
CASSVSPELAGGQFF TGTGCCAGCAGCGTGTCTCCCGAACTAGCGGGAGGGCAGTTCTTC TRBD2 TRBJ2-1 many TRBV9
CASSLLAGETQYF TGCGCCAGCAGCTTACTAGCGGGAGAGACCCAGTACTTC TRBD2 TRBJ2-5 once TRBV5-1
CASSLSPNYGYTF TGTGCCAGCAGTTTAAGCCCCAACTATGGCTACACCTTC . TRBJ1-2 . TRBV28
CASSLIGEQFF TGTGCCAGCAGTCTTATCGGTGAGCAGTTCTTC . TRBJ2-1 . TRBV6-2/TRBV6-3
CASSLADRELFF TGTGCCAGCAGCTTAGCCGACAGGGAGCTGTTTTTT . TRBJ2-2 . TRBV7-8
CASSQQAGEETQYF TGTGCCAGCAGCCAACAGGCGGGAGAAGAGACCCAGTACTTC TRBD2 TRBJ2-5 . TRBV27
CASSLQGVFQPQHF TGTGCCAGCTCACTACAGGGGGTGTTTCAGCCCCAGCATTTT TRBD1 TRBJ1-5 . TRBV18
CASSARDRNYGYTF TGTGCCAGTAGTGCACGGGACCGCAACTATGGCTACACCTTC . TRBJ1-2 . TRBV19
CASKSNYGYTF TGTGCCAGCAAGTCTAACTATGGCTACACCTTC . TRBJ1-2 . TRBV28
CSAATDEQYF TGCAGTGCTGCCACTGACGAGCAGTACTTC . TRBJ2-7 . TRBV20-1
CASSPQGNYGYTF TGTGCCAGCTCACCACAGGGTAACTATGGCTACACCTTC . TRBJ1-2 . TRBV18
CASSLPLAGGGSYEQYF TGTGCCAGCAGCTTACCCTTAGCGGGAGGGGGCTCCTACGAGCAGTACTTC TRBD2 TRBJ2-7 . TRBV7-2
CASSSIGIGNQPQHF TGTGCCAGCAGCTCCATAGGTATCGGCAATCAGCCCCAGCATTTT . TRBJ1-5 . TRBV5-8
CASSPPNELLNTEAFF TGTGCCAGCTCACCACCGAATGAACTCCTGAACACTGAAGCTTTCTTT . TRBJ1-1 . TRBV18
CASSTSLAGGPFHEQFF TGTGCCAGTAGTACCTCACTAGCGGGAGGGCCCTTCCATGAGCAGTTCTTC TRBD2 TRBJ2-1 once TRBV19
CASSTYPDTQYF TGTGCCAGCAGCACGTACCCAGATACGCAGTATTTT . TRBJ2-3 . TRBV7-2
CASSLASRPKEGGNEQFF TGTGCCAGCAGCTTAGCGTCCCGACCAAAGGAGGGGGGGAATGAGCAGTTCTTC . TRBJ2-1 . TRBV7-9
CASSFLGTGGDEQYF TGTGCCAGCAGTTTCCTCGGGACAGGGGGCGACGAGCAGTACTTC TRBD1 TRBJ2-7 . TRBV28
CASSPTGTSGRYEQFF TGCGCCAGCAGCCCCACCGGGACTAGCGGGAGATATGAGCAGTTCTTC TRBD2 TRBJ2-1 . TRBV5-1
CASRWDNEKLFF TGCGCCAGCAGGTGGGATAATGAAAAACTGTTTTTT . TRBJ1-4 few TRBV5-1
CASKGQVNTGELFF TGCGCCAGCAAGGGACAGGTTAACACCGGGGAGCTGTTTTTT TRBD1 TRBJ2-2 . TRBV10-2
CASNPGATEAFF TGTGCCAGCAACCCGGGGGCGACTGAAGCTTTCTTT . TRBJ1-1 . TRBV6-1
CASSLAGQGRNEQYF TGTGCCAGCAGCTTAGCGGGGCAGGGGAGAAACGAGCAGTACTTC . TRBJ2-7 few TRBV7-2
CASSQLGEQFF TGCGCCAGCAGCCAACTTGGTGAGCAGTTCTTC . TRBJ2-1 . TRBV4-1
CASSMGTGGGSPLHF TGTGCCAGTAGTATGGGGACAGGCGGAGGCTCACCCCTCCACTTT TRBD1 TRBJ1-6 . TRBV19
CSVEVQAFEAFF TGCAGCGTTGAGGTACAGGCCTTTGAAGCTTTCTTT . TRBJ1-1 . TRBV29-1
CASSLGLEANEKLFF TGTGCCAGCAGCTTAGGCCTGGAAGCTAATGAAAAACTGTTTTTT . TRBJ1-4 . TRBV13
CATSRDRGYTEAFF TGTGCCACCAGCAGAGACAGGGGATACACTGAAGCTTTCTTT . TRBJ1-1 . TRBV15
CASRRTGAGETQYF TGTGCCAGCAGGCGGACAGGGGCTGGAGAGACCCAGTACTTC TRBD1 TRBJ2-5 . TRBV3-1/TRBV3-2
CASGFGETQYF TGTGCTAGTGGTTTCGGAGAGACCCAGTACTTC . TRBJ2-5 . TRBV12-5
CASSPMDSNQPQHF TGTGCCAGCAGCCCAATGGATAGCAATCAGCCCCAGCATTTT . TRBJ1-5 . TRBV7-9